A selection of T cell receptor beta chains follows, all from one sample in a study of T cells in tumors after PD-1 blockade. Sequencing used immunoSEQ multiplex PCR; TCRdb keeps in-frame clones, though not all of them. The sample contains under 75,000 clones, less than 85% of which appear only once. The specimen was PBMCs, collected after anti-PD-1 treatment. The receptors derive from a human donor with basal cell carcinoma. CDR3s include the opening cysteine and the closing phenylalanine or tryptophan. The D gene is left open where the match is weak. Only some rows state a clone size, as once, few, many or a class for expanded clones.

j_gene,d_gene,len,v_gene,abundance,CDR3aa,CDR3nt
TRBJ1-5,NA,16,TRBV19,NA,CASSVGRGWSNQPQHF,TGTGCCAGTAGTGTGGGGAGGGGTTGGAGCAATCAGCCCCAGCATTTT
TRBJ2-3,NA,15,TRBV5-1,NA,CASSLAGSRADTQYF,TGCGCCAGCAGCTTGGCCGGGTCAAGGGCAGATACGCAGTATTTT
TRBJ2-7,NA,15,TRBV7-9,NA,CASSLFSGRSYEQYF,TGTGCCAGCAGCTTATTTTCAGGGCGTTCCTACGAGCAGTACTTC
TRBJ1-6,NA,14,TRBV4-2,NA,CASSQGQPNSPLHF,TGTGCCAGCAGCCAAGGACAGCCAAATTCACCCCTCCACTTT
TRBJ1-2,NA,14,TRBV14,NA,CASSQDPGGQGYTF,TGTGCCAGCAGCCAAGATCCCGGGGGCCAAGGCTACACCTTC
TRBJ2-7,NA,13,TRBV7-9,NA,CASSLQGTYEQYF,TGTGCCAGCAGCTTGCAGGGCACCTACGAGCAGTACTTC
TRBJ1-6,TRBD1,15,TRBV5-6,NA,CASSPRDRANSPLHF,TGTGCCAGCAGCCCCCGGGACAGGGCTAATTCACCCCTCCACTTT
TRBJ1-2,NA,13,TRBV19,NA,CASRTRGNYGYTF,TGTGCCAGTAGAACCAGGGGTAACTATGGCTACACCTTC
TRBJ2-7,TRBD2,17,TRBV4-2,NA,CASSQHDLAGTSYEQYF,TGTGCCAGCAGCCAGCATGACCTAGCGGGGACTTCCTACGAGCAGTACTTC
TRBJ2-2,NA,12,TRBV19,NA,CASSGGTGELFF,TGTGCCAGTAGCGGGGGTACCGGGGAGCTGTTTTTT
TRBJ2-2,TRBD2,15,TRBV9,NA,CASSPTSGFTGELFF,TGTGCCAGCAGTCCTACTAGCGGTTTCACCGGGGAGCTGTTTTTT
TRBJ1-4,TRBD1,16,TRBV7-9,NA,CASSLVLRGPNEKLFF,TGTGCCAGCAGCTTAGTCCTCAGGGGGCCTAATGAAAAACTGTTTTTT
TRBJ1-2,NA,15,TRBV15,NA,CATSRYPTLGSGYTF,TGTGCCACCAGCAGATACCCCACATTAGGTAGCGGCTACACCTTC
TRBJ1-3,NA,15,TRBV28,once,CASMGRGSSGNTIYF,TGTGCCAGCATGGGTCGGGGTAGCTCTGGAAACACCATATATTTT
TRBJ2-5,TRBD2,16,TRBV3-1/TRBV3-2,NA,CASSQRGRGGAETQYF,TGTGCCAGCAGCCAGAGGGGGCGGGGGGGCGCCGAGACCCAGTACTTC
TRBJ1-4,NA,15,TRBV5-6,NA,CASSLFRSTNEKLFF,TGTGCCAGCAGCTTGTTCCGGTCGACTAATGAAAAACTGTTTTTT
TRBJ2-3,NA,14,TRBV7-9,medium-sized,CASSPEAGTDTQYF,TGTGCCAGCAGCCCCGAAGCAGGCACAGATACGCAGTATTTT
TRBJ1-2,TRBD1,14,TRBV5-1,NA,CASSSPDRDYGYTF,TGCGCCAGCAGCTCCCCTGACAGGGACTATGGCTACACCTTC
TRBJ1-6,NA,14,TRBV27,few,CASRPGYSNSPLHF,TGTGCCAGCAGGCCGGGATATTCTAATTCACCCCTCCACTTT
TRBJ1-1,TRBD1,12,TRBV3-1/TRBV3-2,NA,CASSQGDRAPFF,TGTGCCAGCAGCCAAGGCGACAGGGCACCTTTCTTT
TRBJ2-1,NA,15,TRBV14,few,CASSQVRRVHNEQFF,TGTGCCAGCAGCCAAGTTAGGAGGGTCCACAATGAGCAGTTCTTC
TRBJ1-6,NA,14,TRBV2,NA,CASIVGLYDSPLHF,TGTGCCAGCATCGTAGGGTTATATGATTCACCCCTCCACTTT
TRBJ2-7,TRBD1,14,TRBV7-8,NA,CASTNRGLSYEQYF,TGTGCCAGCACAAACAGGGGGCTTTCCTACGAGCAGTACTTC
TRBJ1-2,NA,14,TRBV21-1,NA,CASSKAGRVPGYTF,TGTGCCAGCAGCAAAGCTGGTCGGGTGCCCGGCTACACCTTC
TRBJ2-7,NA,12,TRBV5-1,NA,CASSSQGYEQYF,TGCGCCAGCAGCTCTCAGGGTTACGAGCAGTACTTC
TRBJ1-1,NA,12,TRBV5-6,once,CASSLGLKVAFF,TGTGCCAGCAGCTTGGGACTTAAAGTGGCTTTCTTT
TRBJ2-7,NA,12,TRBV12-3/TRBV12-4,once,CASTSSSYEQYF,TGTGCCAGCACCTCAAGCTCCTACGAGCAGTACTTC
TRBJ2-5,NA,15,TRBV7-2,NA,CASSFQGMGAGTQYF,TGTGCCAGCAGTTTCCAGGGGATGGGAGCGGGGACCCAGTACTTC
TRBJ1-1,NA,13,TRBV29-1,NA,CSVITAMNTEAFF,TGCAGCGTCATAACAGCCATGAACACTGAAGCTTTCTTT
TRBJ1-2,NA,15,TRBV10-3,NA,CAISGQQTGPYGYTF,TGTGCCATCAGTGGGCAGCAGACAGGACCATATGGCTACACCTTC
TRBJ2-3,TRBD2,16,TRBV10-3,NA,CAISEGLAGHTDTQYF,TGTGCCATCAGTGAGGGACTAGCGGGCCACACAGATACGCAGTATTTT